Sequencing of this T cell receptor beta chain was carried out in a study of T cell responses to AZD1222 COVID-19 vaccine. Whole-study results and caveats: Unmutated regions of variants are reportedly targeted by nearly half of spike-specific TCRs. The study sampled repertoires only after the peak T cell response.

Profiled with immunoSEQ multiplex PCR; TCRdb holds only in-frame clones, not every one. The sample contains 80,000 to 90,000 clones, around 91% of which appear only once. The CDR3 covers 13 residues. CDR1 is LGHDT, CDR2 YNNKEL, per germline (reference sequence). J gave up 8 bases and V 4 bases, and 7 bases lay outside the gene matches. Remarks on this clone: Its target is not known.

V gene TRBV3-1 (or the pseudogene TRBV3-2) combines with J gene TRBJ1-1, with TRBD1 identical over 7 bases. The input for sequencing was peripheral blood, taken on day 0 of MenACWY control vaccination. This TCR came from an adult in good health. The CDR3 reads CASSRGEGGEAFF. The CDR3 DNA follows: TGTGCCAGCAGCCGCGGTGAAGGGGGCGAAGCTTTCTTT.